The 15 T cell receptor beta chains in this list originate from one sample, sequenced in a study of control samples from healthy donors and cancer patients (dated by TCRdb to the early 2020s). The library relied on the immunoSEQ multiplex PCR assay. Drawn from immuneACCESS, this table holds only the in-frame rearrangements with V and J called that TCRdb kept. Clones are partly lost; checked studies trace under half to an unresolved V gene and leave the rest unexplained. The sample yields about 150,000 clones; around 90% were counted once. The top ten constitute 3.2% of the sample. The sample was blood. Receptor source: a man aged 25 to 40 in good health.

This clone was recorded only once. The chain has TRBV11-2 and TRBJ2-7; 8 bases are shared with TRBD1. This CDR3 has 14 amino acids. Losses at the gene ends were 6 bases for V and 2 bases for J; bases not matched to a gene: 6. Germline CDR1 SGHAT, CDR2 FQNNGV. The CDR3 DNA is TGTGCCAGCAGACGTACGACAGGGGCCTACGAGCAGTACTTC. It yields the protein CASRRTTGAYEQYF.

The V call is TRBV4-1, the J call TRBJ2-7, with 11 bases matching TRBD2. Trimming cost V 0 bases and J 2 bases; bases outside gene matches: 0. The length of the CDR3 is 15 residues. Germline loops: CDR1 MGHRA, CDR2 YSYEKL. In DNA form, the CDR3 reads TGCGCCAGCAGCCAAGAGGGACTAGCGGCCTACGAGCAGTACTTC. Translated, it gives CASSQEGLAAYEQYF.

The rearrangement joins TRBV5-1 to TRBJ2-3; the D gene is possibly TRBD1 (6 bases). CDR1 is SGHRS and CDR2 is YFSETQ in the germline V gene. CDR3 length equals 14 residues. V lost 5 bases and J lost 8, with 18 bases in between. The CDR3 nucleotides read TGCGCCAGCAGTTGGGGCAGGGACACGGGTACGCAGTATTTT. Translating gives CASSWGRDTGTQYF.

The J gene is TRBJ1-2, the V gene TRBV6-5; unclear D gene. V lost 7 bases to trimming and J lost 2 bases, with 11 bases between them. The germline gives CDR1 MNHEY, CDR2 SVGAGI. This CDR3 spans 13 amino acids. CDR3 protein: CASKEGSNYGYTF. Here the CDR3 DNA reads TGTGCCAGCAAAGAGGGATCGAACTATGGCTACACCTTC.

This clone appeared once. V and J are TRBV5-1 and TRBJ1-1; D gene uncertain. The CDR3 has 15 residues. Germline V gene data show CDR1 as SGHRS and CDR2 as YFSETQ. V was cut by 4 bases and J by 5 bases, with 18 bases left in between. The CDR3 sequence: CASSPGSTGGTEAFF. DNA of the CDR3: TGCGCCAGCAGCCCCGGGTCAACCGGTGGGACTGAAGCTTTCTTT.

The chain uses TRBV2 and TRBJ1-5; D might be TRBD1 (6 bases). This CDR3 has 16 amino acids. Germline V CDR1 and CDR2: SNHLY, FYNNEI. Trimming took off 7 bases at V and 2 bases at J, with 18 bases between the two ends. CDR3 sequence: CASTGRAGAGNQPQHF. As DNA, the CDR3 is TGTGCCAGCACGGGGCGAGCGGGGGCCGGCAATCAGCCCCAGCATTTT.

J is TRBJ2-1 and V is TRBV5-1; TRBD2 aligns across 8 bases. Germline CDR1 and CDR2: SGHRS and YFSETQ. The CDR3 loop spans 15 amino acids. With 4 bases clipped from V and 5 bases from J, the junction kept 8 bases outside the gene matches. The CDR3 DNA sequence: TGCGCCAGCAGCCCCAGCGGGGGCCAAAACAATGAGCAGTTCTTC. It translates to CASSPSGGQNNEQFF. Looking up the rest from reference TRBV5-1 and TRBJ2-1 gives the full variable domain: KAGVTQTPRYLIKTRGQQVTLSCSPISGHRSVSWYQQTPGQGLQFLFEYFSETQRNKGNFPGRFSGRQFSNSRSEMNVSTLELGDSALYLCASSPSGGQNNEQFFGPGTRLTVL.

This clone is a singleton in its sample. This rearrangement joins TRBV25-1 to TRBJ1-5; maybe TRBD1 (5 bases). Germline V gives CDR1 MGHDK, CDR2 SYGVNS. The V gene lost 2 bases and the J gene lost 0 bases, with 11 bases spanning the gap. The CDR3 extends over 16 amino acids. DNA for the CDR3: TGTGCCAGCAGTGAAAAGGGAGGGGCTAGCAATCAGCCCCAGCATTTT. Protein product: CASSEKGGASNQPQHF.

CDR3 sequence reads: CASRGQGEISYGYTF. The CDR3 DNA reads TGTGCCAGCCGGGGCCAGGGGGAAATTTCCTATGGCTACACCTTC. This chain links TRBV21-1 with TRBJ1-2; TRBD1, the table's D call, was not compared with the DNA. TRBV21-1 is reported as a pseudogene. This CDR3 comprises 15 residues.

The genes are TRBV10-3 and TRBJ1-1, with D possibly being TRBD1 (5 bases). V was cut by 3 bases and J by 6 bases, with 11 bases left in between. CDR1 and CDR2 (germline): ENHRY, SYGVKD. CDR3 length equals 13 residues. As DNA, the CDR3 is TGTGCCATCAGTGAAGACAGTCGCTCTGAAGCTTTCTTT. It is translated as CAISEDSRSEAFF.

The V call is TRBV10-3, the J call TRBJ2-1; TRBD2 aligns across 10 bases. CDR1 is ENHRY, CDR2 SYGVKD, per germline. This CDR3 is built from 16 residues. V gave up 3 bases and J gave up 8 bases; unmatched junction bases: 10. CDR3 in amino acids: CAISESLAGVSYEQFF. The CDR3 DNA follows: TGTGCCATCAGTGAATCTCTAGCGGGGGTCTCATATGAGCAGTTCTTC.

V usage is TRBV3-1 (or the pseudogene TRBV3-2) and J usage is TRBJ2-7; TRBD1 or TRBD2 may be the D gene (5 bases each). Germline CDR1 is LGHDT and CDR2 is YNNKEL (reference sequence). This CDR3 region has 14 residues. The V gene lost 3 bases and the J gene lost 5 bases, with 14 bases spanning the gap. CDR3 loop: CASSHRGGGHEQYF. The CDR3 DNA is TGTGCCAGCAGCCACCGGGGTGGGGGACACGAGCAGTACTTC.

The chain is built from TRBV19 and TRBJ1-1; D unclear. Germline values: CDR1 LNHDA, CDR2 SQIVND (reference sequence). The CDR3 length is 15 residues. Trimming removed 3 bases at V and 1 base at J, with 12 bases between. Written as DNA, the CDR3 is TGTGCCAGTAGTATTACCACCTGGGGGAACACTGAAGCTTTCTTT. Amino acid sequence: CASSITTWGNTEAFF.

This clone has a single count. V is TRBV27 and J is TRBJ1-2; D may be TRBD1 (5 bases). Germline values: CDR1 MNHEY, CDR2 SMNVEV (reference sequence). The germline V and J ends were trimmed by 6 bases and 6 bases, with 14 bases remaining between them. The CDR3 consists of 13 residues. In nucleotides, the CDR3 is TGTGCCAGCAGGGACTCAGGGACGGATGGCTACACCTTC. This translates into CASRDSGTDGYTF.

This sequence joins TRBV18 and TRBJ1-2; no definite D call. Germline CDR1 reads KGHSH; CDR2 reads LQKENI. The CDR3 is 14 residues long. V was pared by 0 bases and J by 9 bases, with 14 bases between. The CDR3 sequence: CASSPPGPWSSYTF. DNA of the CDR3: TGTGCCAGCTCACCACCGGGCCCTTGGTCTAGCTACACCTTC.